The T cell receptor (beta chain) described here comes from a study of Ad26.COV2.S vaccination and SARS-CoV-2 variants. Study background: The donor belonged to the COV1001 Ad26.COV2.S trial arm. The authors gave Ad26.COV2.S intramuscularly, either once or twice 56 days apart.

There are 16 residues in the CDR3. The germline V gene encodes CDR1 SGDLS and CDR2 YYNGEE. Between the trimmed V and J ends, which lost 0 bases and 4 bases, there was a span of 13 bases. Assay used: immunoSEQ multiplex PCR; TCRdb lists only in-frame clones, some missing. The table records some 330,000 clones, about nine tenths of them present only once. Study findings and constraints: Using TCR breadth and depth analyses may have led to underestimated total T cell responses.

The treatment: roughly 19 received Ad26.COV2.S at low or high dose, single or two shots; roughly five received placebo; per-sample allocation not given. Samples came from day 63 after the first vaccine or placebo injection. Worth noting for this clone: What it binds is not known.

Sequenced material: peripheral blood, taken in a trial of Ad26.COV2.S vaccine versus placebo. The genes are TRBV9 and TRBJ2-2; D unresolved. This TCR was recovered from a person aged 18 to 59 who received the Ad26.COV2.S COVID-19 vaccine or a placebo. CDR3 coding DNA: TGTGCCAGCAGCGTAGAGGTGAAGGGTCTCACCGGGGAGCTGTTTTTT. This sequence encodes CASSVEVKGLTGELFF.